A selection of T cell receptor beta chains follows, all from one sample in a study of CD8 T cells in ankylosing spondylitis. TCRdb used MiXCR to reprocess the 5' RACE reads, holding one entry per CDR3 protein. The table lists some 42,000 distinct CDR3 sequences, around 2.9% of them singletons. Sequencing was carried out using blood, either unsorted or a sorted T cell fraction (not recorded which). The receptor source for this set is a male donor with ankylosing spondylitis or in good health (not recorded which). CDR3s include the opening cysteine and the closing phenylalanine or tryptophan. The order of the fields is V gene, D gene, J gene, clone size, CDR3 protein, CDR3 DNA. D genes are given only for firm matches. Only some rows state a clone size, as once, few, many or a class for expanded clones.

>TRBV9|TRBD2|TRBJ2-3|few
CASSVGNSGSPDTQYF
TGTGCCAGCAGCGTAGGCAATAGCGGGAGCCCAGATACGCAGTATTTT
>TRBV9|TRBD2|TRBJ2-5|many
CASSGGLAVAETQYF
TGTGCCAGCAGCGGAGGACTAGCGGTAGCAGAGACCCAGTACTTC
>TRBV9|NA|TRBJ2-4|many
CASSRASAKNIQYF
TGTGCCAGCAGCCGAGCCAGCGCCAAAAACATTCAGTACTTC
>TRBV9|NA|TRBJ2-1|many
CASSPRSVSYNEQFF
TGTGCCAGCAGCCCCCGCTCTGTATCCTACAATGAGCAGTTCTTC
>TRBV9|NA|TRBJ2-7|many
CASSVAVGGLYEQYF
TGTGCCAGCAGCGTAGCTGTCGGGGGTCTCTACGAGCAGTACTTC
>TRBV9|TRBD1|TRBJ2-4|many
CASSLGDRAKNIQYF
TGTGCCAGCAGCTTGGGGGACAGAGCCAAAAACATTCAGTACTTC
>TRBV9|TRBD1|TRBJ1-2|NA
CASSPRQGIGEGYTF
TGTGCCAGCAGCCCCCGACAGGGAATAGGAGAAGGCTACACCTTC
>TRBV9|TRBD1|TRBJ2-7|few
CASSVEPGGYEQYF
TGTGCCAGCAGCGTAGAGCCAGGGGGCTACGAGCAGTACTTC
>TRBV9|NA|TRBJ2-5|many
CASSVAGGRRSETQYF
TGTGCCAGCAGCGTAGCTGGGGGGCGGCGATCGGAGACCCAGTACTTC
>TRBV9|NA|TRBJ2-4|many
CASSVENGNIQYF
TGTGCCAGCAGCGTAGAGAATGGAAACATTCAGTACTTC
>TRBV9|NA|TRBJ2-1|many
CASSVAGNSYNEQFF
TGTGCCAGCAGCGTAGCGGGAAACTCCTACAATGAGCAGTTCTTC
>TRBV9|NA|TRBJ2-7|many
CASSVGRANTYEQYF
TGTGCCAGCAGCGTAGGCAGGGCGAATACCTACGAGCAGTACTTC
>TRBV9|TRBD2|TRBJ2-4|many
CASSVEASGLAKNIQYF
TGTGCCAGCAGCGTAGAAGCTAGCGGACTAGCCAAAAACATTCAGTACTTC
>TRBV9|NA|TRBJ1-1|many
CASSVRGNTEAFF
TGTGCCAGCAGCGTCAGAGGGAACACTGAAGCTTTCTTT
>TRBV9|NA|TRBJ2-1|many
CASSVGPRGNEQFF
TGTGCCAGCAGCGTAGGTCCTAGAGGCAATGAGCAGTTCTTC
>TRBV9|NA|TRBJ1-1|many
CASSVAAPNTEAFF
TGTGCCAGCAGCGTAGCCGCCCCAAACACTGAAGCTTTCTTT
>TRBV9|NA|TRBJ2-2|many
CASSPTGTGELFF
TGTGCCAGCAGCCCAACGGGGACCGGGGAGCTGTTTTTT
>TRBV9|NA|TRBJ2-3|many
CASSPKAYSTQYF
TGTGCCAGCAGCCCTAAAGCGTACAGTACGCAGTATTTT
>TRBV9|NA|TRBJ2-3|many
CASSEGSRDTQYF
TGTGCCAGCAGCGAGGGGTCGCGAGATACGCAGTATTTT
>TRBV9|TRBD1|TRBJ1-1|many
CASSVEQGVTEAFF
TGTGCCAGCAGCGTAGAACAGGGGGTAACTGAAGCTTTCTTT
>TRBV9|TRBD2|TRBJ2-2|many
CASTSGVNTGELFF
TGTGCCAGCACTAGCGGGGTGAACACCGGGGAGCTGTTTTTT
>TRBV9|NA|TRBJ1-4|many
CASSVGGPNEKLFF
TGTGCCAGCAGCGTAGGAGGGCCGAATGAAAAACTGTTTTTT
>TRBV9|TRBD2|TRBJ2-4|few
CASSTGLAGGPGPQYF
TGTGCCAGCAGCACCGGACTAGCGGGAGGGCCGGGCCCCCAGTACTTC
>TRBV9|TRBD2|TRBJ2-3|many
CASSVGVSGSRTDTQYF
TGTGCCAGCAGCGTAGGCGTAAGCGGGAGCCGAACAGATACGCAGTATTTT
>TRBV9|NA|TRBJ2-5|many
CASSVGGAYQETQYF
TGTGCCAGCAGCGTAGGGGGGGCGTACCAAGAGACCCAGTACTTC
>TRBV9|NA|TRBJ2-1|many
CASSVGRGGSYNEQFF
TGTGCCAGCAGCGTAGGTAGAGGGGGCTCCTACAATGAGCAGTTCTTC
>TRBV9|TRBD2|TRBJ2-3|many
CASSSPLAGTDTQYF
TGTGCCAGCAGCTCCCCCCTAGCGGGAACAGATACGCAGTATTTT
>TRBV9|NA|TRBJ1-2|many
CASSVPGYGYTF
TGTGCCAGCAGCGTCCCTGGCTATGGCTACACCTTC
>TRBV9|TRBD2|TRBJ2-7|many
CASSVNAAGVGEQYF
TGTGCCAGCAGCGTAAATGCAGCGGGAGTTGGCGAGCAGTACTTC